This T cell receptor (beta chain) was retrieved from a study of T cells in Graves' hyperthyroidism and ophthalmopathy. Whole-study context: Peripheral blood was obtained at initial diagnosis, preceding any treatment.

The germline V and J ends were trimmed by 3 bases and 3 bases, with 21 bases remaining between them. The germline V gene encodes CDR1 MDHEN and CDR2 SYDVKM. The CDR3 extends over 17 amino acids. The table lists this clonotype with many counts. Its antigen is as yet unknown. Regarding the study as a whole: Ophthalmopathy, which appeared later, was predicted by the model a median around 6.9 months before onset. In blood, most of the thyroid clonotypes expanded above 0.001 were also present.

What was amplified from RNA transcripts were TCR beta CDR3 regions. HTBI primers were used for first-round RT-PCR of the TCR CDR3. TCRdb fed the multiplex PCR reads into MiXCR, producing one record per CDR3 protein. The sample consists of 530,000 or so distinct CDR3 sequences, 17% of them appearing once. Sequencing was carried out using blood. This receptor was obtained from a woman aged 18-29 years with Graves' ophthalmopathy. V is TRBV28 and J is TRBJ2-7; perhaps TRBD1 as D (6 bases). Written as DNA, the CDR3 is TGTGCCAGCAGTTTCAGCCCCGGGGCAGGGGATTACTACGAGCAGTACTTC. Its protein product is CASSFSPGAGDYYEQYF. Together with reference TRBV28 and TRBJ2-7, the CDR3 gives the full variable domain: DVKVTQSSRYLVKRTGEKVFLECVQDMDHENMFWYRQDPGLGLRLIYFSYDVKMKEKGDIPEGYSVSREKKERFSLILESASTNQTSMYLCASSFSPGAGDYYEQYFGPGTRLTVT.